This T cell receptor beta chain was observed in a study of a mutant IDH1 vaccine in newly diagnosed glioma. Data came from immunoSEQ multiplex PCR; TCRdb stores just in-frame clones and leaves some out. This sample yields tens of thousands of clones, of which more than 85% are seen a single time; roughly 2.7% belongs to the top ten. Time point given: baseline, week 1 (first vaccination visit). Treatment meaning: pre-vaccination baseline after standard-of-care therapy. Looked up from germline, CDR1 is SQVTM and CDR2 is ANQGSEA. V lost 6 bases and J lost 5; bases outside the gene matches: 10. This CDR3 is 15 amino acids long.

This TCR was recovered from a man aged 50-59 years with glioma. The genes are TRBV29-1 and TRBJ2-1; TRBD2 matches at 10 bases. The sequencing here drew on PBMCs, taken from a glioma patient treated with radiotherapy, temozolomide or both. DNA of the CDR3: TGCAGCGTGGGGGAAATAGCGGGAGGACACAATGAGCAGTTCTTC. Encoded protein: CSVGEIAGGHNEQFF.